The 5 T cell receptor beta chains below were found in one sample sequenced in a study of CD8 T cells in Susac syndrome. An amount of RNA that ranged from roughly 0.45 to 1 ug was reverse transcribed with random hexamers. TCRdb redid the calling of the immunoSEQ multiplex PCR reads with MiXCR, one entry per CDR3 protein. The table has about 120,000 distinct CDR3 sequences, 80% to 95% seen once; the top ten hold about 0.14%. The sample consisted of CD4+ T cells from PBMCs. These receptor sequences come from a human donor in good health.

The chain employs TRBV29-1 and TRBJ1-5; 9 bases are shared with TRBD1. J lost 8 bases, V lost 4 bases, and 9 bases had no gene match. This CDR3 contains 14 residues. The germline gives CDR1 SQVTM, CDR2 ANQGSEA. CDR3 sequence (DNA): TGCAGCGTTGGAGTGACAGGGGGAGTTGAGCCCCAGCATTTT. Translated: CSVGVTGGVEPQHF.

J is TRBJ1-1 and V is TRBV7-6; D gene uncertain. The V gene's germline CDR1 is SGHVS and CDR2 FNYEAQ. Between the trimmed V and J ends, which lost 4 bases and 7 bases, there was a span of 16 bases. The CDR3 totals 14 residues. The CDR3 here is CASSSNADEGEAFF. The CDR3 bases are TGTGCCAGCAGCTCCAACGCGGACGAGGGTGAAGCTTTCTTT.

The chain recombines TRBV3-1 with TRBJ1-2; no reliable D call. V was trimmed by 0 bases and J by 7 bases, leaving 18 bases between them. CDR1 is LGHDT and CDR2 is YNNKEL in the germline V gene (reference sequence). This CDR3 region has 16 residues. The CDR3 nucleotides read TGTGCCAGCAGCCAAGAAGTGTCAACGACATTTTCTGGCTACACCTTC. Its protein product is CASSQEVSTTFSGYTF.

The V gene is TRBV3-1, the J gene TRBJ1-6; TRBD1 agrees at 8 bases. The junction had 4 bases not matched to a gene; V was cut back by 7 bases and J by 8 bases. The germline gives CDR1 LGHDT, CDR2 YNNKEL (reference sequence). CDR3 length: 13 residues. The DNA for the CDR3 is TGTGCCAGCACCCAGACAGGGGATTCACCCCTCCACTTT. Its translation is CASTQTGDSPLHF.

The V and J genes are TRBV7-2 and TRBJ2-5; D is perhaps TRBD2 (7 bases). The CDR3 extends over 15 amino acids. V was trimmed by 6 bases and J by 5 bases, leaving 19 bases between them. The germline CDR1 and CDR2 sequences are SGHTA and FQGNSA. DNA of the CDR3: TGTGCCAGCAGTCCTCGTTGGGGGGGGCTGGAGACCCAGTACTTC. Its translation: CASSPRWGGLETQYF.